The clone carrying this TCR beta chain was seen a few times. Its antigen is as yet unknown. The entry originates in a study of CD8+ T cells in alopecia areata. This CDR3 has 14 residues. The germline V and J ends were trimmed by 0 bases and 4 bases, with 8 bases remaining between them. Germline loops: CDR1 LNHNV, CDR2 YYDKDF (reference sequence). Study-wide findings and caveats: Across lesional scalp, and particularly alopecia totalis/universalis, clonality surpassed that of normal scalp. Sharing of TCR sequences between patients (possibly for HLA-related reasons) was less clear than in mice.

Researchers gathered lesional scalp punch biopsies and peripheral blood from patients with alopecia areata. Following extraction, RNA underwent reverse transcription to cDNA, which served as the sequencing template. Clones were sequenced by immunoSEQ multiplex PCR, and TCRdb holds only the in-frame ones, with some missing. Altogether 170,000 or so clones are present, roughly 60% being singletons, with the ten largest covering more than 1.5%. This chain joins TRBV15 and TRBJ2-3; D possibly corresponds to TRBD1 (5 bases). This material consisted of CD4+ T cells sorted from blood, taken at week 0. This TCR was sampled from a human donor with alopecia areata. CDR3 protein: CATSRDLGADTQYF. The CDR3 DNA is TGTGCCACCAGCAGAGATCTAGGGGCAGATACGCAGTATTTT.